This T cell receptor (beta chain) was recovered during a study of shared clonotypes between healthy human individuals. Original data processing: Filtering was not the same, since immunoSEQ gave junction-only sequences without quality scores. Method: immunoSEQ multiplex PCR; TCRdb's copy keeps in-frame clones and lacks some. V and J calls and clone size follow that table, whereas D and trimming were derived from the DNA. The sample has roughly 640,000 clones, around 72% seen once. Points on this clone: Its specificity is unknown.

Findings and limits, study-wide: The low donor count limited represented genetic and exposure-history diversity. When naive CD4 clonotypes were compared across a few donors, around 5% were shared.

What was sequenced was memory CD4+ T cells sorted from blood. Subset indicated: CD45RA-negative fraction. The sequence was obtained from a woman in her 30s in good health.

Written as DNA, the CDR3 is TGTGCCAGCAGCGACAGGTCCGCCGCCTACGAGCAGTACTTC. The encoded protein is CASSDRSAAYEQYF. The chain uses TRBV2 and TRBJ2-7, with TRBD1 as a possible D gene (6 bases). Trimming left V 6 bases short and J 2 bases short, with 14 bases between. Germline CDR1 reads SNHLY; CDR2 reads FYNNEI. The CDR3 contains 14 residues. The variable domain in full, completed from reference TRBV2 and TRBJ2-7, reads EPEVTQTPSHQVTQMGQEVILRCVPISNHLYFYWYRQILGQKVEFLVSFYNNEISEKSEIFDDQFSVERPDGSNFTLKIRSTKLEDSAMYFCASSDRSAAYEQYFGPGTRLTVT.